The entry below gives a single T cell receptor (beta chain) sequence along with its context. Antigen unknown. This sample is part of a study of cytomegalovirus exposure and HLA in healthy donors. Regarding the study as a whole: In presence/absence analyses, roughly uniform sequencing depth across donors was assumed.

PCR was performed using 60 Vbeta and 13 Jbeta primers. Using immunoSEQ multiplex PCR, the repertoire was profiled, and TCRdb retains in-frame clones only, with some absent. The sample gives 150,000 to 200,000 clones, around 80% of which show up once; around 4.3% is in the top ten. The source material was PBMCs. This clonotype was obtained from a woman in her thirties in good health and CMV-seropositive.

The CDR3 protein is CAISEETGGGSYEQYF. CDR3 bases: TGTGCCATCAGTGAGGAAACAGGGGGAGGGTCCTACGAGCAGTACTTC. The chain couples TRBV10-3 to TRBJ2-7; a possible D gene is TRBD1 (8 bases). Germline V gene lookup returns CDR1 ENHRY and CDR2 SYGVKD. V lost 2 bases and J lost 1, with 15 bases in between. The CDR3 is 16 residues long.